This record looks at one T cell receptor beta chain sequence and its context. What it binds is unknown. The junction departs from the called germline gene at one end, perhaps through a read error. CDR1 and CDR2 from the germline V gene are SGHRS and YFSETQ. The CDR3 is made up of 15 amino acids. Profiled with immunoSEQ multiplex PCR; TCRdb holds only in-frame clones, not every one. The sample lists under 15,000 clones; over 70% were seen once. The sample belongs to a study of graft-versus-host responses after intestinal transplantation. Across the whole study: Induction using anti-thymocyte globulin, followed by tacrolimus and steroids for 3 to 4 years, was given to all recipients.

General study findings and limits: Association was observed between peak circulating GvH clone levels and early post-transplant HvG declines. Detected in recipient marrow were GvH clones, some of which were first observed in ileum or blood.

The sample consisted of PBMCs, taken 120 to 130 days after transplant. This chain joins TRBV5-1 and TRBJ1-5; D uncertain. The sequence came from a human patient who received an intestinal transplant, so some T cells may come from the graft donor. The CDR3 region is CTSSLDGTTTQPQHF. CDR3 DNA sequence: TGCACCAGCAGCTTGGACGGTACAACTACTCAGCCCCAGCATTTT.